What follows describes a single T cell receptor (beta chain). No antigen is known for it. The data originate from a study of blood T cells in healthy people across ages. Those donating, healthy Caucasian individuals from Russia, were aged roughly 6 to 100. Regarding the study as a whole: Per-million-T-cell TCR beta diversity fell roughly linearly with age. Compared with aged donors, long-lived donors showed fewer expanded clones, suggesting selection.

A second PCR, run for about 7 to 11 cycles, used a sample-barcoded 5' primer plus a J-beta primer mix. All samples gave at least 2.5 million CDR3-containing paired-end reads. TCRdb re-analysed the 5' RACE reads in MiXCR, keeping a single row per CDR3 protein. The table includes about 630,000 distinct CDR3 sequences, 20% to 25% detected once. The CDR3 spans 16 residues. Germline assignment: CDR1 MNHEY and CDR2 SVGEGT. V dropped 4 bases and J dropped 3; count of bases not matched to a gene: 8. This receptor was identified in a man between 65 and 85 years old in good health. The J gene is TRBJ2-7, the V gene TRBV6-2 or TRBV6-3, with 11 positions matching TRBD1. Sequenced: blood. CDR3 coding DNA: TGTGCCAGCAGTTCGCCCCGGACAGGGGGCAGCTACGAGCAGTACTTC. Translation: CASSSPRTGGSYEQYF.